Below, one TCR beta chain is given with its context. Per the study methods: For nucleated cells, counts were estimated from reference gene primer amplification. Sequencing used immunoSEQ multiplex PCR; TCRdb keeps in-frame clones, though not all of them. V, J and clone size derive from that table, while D and trimming were established from the DNA sequence. This sample has over 60,000 clones, with roughly 80% found just once. This specimen belongs to a study of blood T cell repertoires in COVID-19. Whole-study context: COVID-19 samples from acute and convalescent phases originated in the United States, Italy and Spain. From T cells, B-cell-depleted T cells, or PBMCs came the material, which was cDNA or gDNA.

The CDR3 totals 13 residues. The source of this sequence is an elderly man with active or convalescent COVID-19. The sequenced material came from peripheral blood. The chain has TRBV21-1 and TRBJ2-1; the table's D call, TRBD2, was not checked against the DNA. TRBV21-1 is a recognized pseudogene. CDR3: CASSRSVYNEQFF. The CDR3 DNA reads TGTGCCAGCAGCCGGAGCGTTTACAATGAGCAGTTCTTC.